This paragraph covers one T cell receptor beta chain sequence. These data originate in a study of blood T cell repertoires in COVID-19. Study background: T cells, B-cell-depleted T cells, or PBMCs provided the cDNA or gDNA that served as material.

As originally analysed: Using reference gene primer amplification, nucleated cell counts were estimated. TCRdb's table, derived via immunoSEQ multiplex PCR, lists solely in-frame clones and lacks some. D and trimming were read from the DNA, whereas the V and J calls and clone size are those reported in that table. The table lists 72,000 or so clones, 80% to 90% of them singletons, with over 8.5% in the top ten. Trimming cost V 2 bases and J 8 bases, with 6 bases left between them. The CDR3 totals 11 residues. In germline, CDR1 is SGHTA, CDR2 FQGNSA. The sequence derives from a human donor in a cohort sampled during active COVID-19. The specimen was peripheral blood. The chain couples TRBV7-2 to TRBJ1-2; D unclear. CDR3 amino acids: CASSLSGGYTF. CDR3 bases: TGTGCCAGCAGCTTATCAGGAGGCTACACCTTC.